This T cell receptor beta chain was identified during a study of CD8+ T cells in alopecia areata. Across the whole study: After 6 to 18 months of tofacitinib, follow-up continued 6 months off drug.

Regarding treatment: oral pan-JAK inhibitor, 5-10 mg twice daily. In germline, CDR1 is MNHEY, CDR2 SMNVEV (reference sequence). The CDR3 extends over 15 amino acids. Trimming took off 6 bases at V and 0 bases at J, with 12 bases between the two ends. Once RNA had been extracted, it was reverse transcribed into cDNA to act as the sequencing template. Measured with immunoSEQ multiplex PCR; TCRdb has only the in-frame clones, and not every one. Among nearly 110,000 clones listed, around 84% were seen once. In the case of this clone: Its specificity is not known.

Findings and limits, study-wide: On tofacitinib, scalp and blood still held many of the expanded lesional clones. Elevated clonality characterized lesional scalp relative to normal scalp, particularly in alopecia totalis/universalis.

This TCR came from a human donor with alopecia areata. This chain connects TRBV27 to TRBJ1-5, with a weak D call TRBD1 (6 bases). Here the sequenced sample was CD8+ T cells sorted from blood, taken at week 24, from a patient treated with tofacitinib. CDR3 DNA sequence: TGTGCCAGCAGACAAGACAGGTATAGCAATCAGCCCCAGCATTTT. Protein sequence: CASRQDRYSNQPQHF.